This T cell receptor (beta chain) was retrieved from a study of STAT3 mutations in large granular lymphocyte leukemia. General study points: In T-cell large granular lymphocyte leukemia, about half of patients showed multiple immunodominant subclonotypes.

Germline assignment: CDR1 ENHRY and CDR2 SYGVKD. V gave up 2 bases and J gave up 3 bases; unmatched junction bases: 7. CDR3 length equals 15 residues. As to this clone: Its antigen is not known.

Produced via immunoSEQ multiplex PCR; TCRdb's table is partial and in-frame only. This sample has around 12,000 clones, with about 84% found just once. The sequence was obtained from a man between 60 and 75 years old with T-cell large granular lymphocyte leukemia. Some clones in this sample may be carry-over from other donors' samples. The chain links TRBV10-3 to TRBJ2-7; TRBD1 matches 7 bases. Sequencing was done on a sample of peripheral blood mononuclear cells. CDR3 nucleotide sequence: TGTGCCATCAGTGAGCCGGGGACAGAGAACTACGAGCAGTACTTC. Encoded protein: CAISEPGTENYEQYF.